Presented here are 19 T cell receptor beta chains from one specimen sequenced in a study of blood T cell repertoires in COVID-19. Clones were sequenced by immunoSEQ multiplex PCR, and TCRdb holds only the in-frame ones, with some missing. Of about 73,000 clones in the sample, approximately 83% are singletons; the top ten hold roughly 4.2%. Sequencing was performed on peripheral blood. The receptors were gathered from a woman aged 55-69 years with acute or convalescent COVID-19.

This sequence joins TRBV20-1 and TRBJ2-1; D is possibly TRBD2 (6 bases). V lost 3 bases to trimming and J lost 0 bases, with 15 bases between them. CDR3 length: 16 amino acids. CDR1 DFQATT and CDR2 SNEGSKA come from the germline V gene (reference sequence). In DNA form, the CDR3 reads TGCAGTGCTAGTCCCCCGCGGGGAATCTCCTACAATGAGCAGTTCTTC. It yields the protein CSASPPRGISYNEQFF.

The chain recombines TRBV9 with TRBJ1-1, with TRBD1 as a possible D gene (5 bases). The CDR3 is made up of 13 amino acids. V shed 3 bases and J shed 2 bases, with 8 bases lying between them. The germline V gene has CDR1 SGDLS and CDR2 YYNGEE. The CDR3 spells CASSGQRNTEAFF. The CDR3 DNA reads as TGTGCCAGCAGCGGACAGAGAAACACTGAAGCTTTCTTT.

The V and J genes are TRBV7-9 and TRBJ2-3; tentative D call: TRBD2 (5 bases). Germline CDR1 and CDR2: SEHNR and FQNEAQ (reference sequence). The V end lost 2 bases, the J end lost 3 bases, and 12 bases lay between the germline ends. The CDR3 consists of 15 residues. The CDR3 protein is CASSLPAGGTDTQYF. As DNA, the CDR3 is TGTGCCAGCAGCTTACCGGCGGGCGGAACAGATACGCAGTATTTT. Together with reference TRBV7-9 and TRBJ2-3, the CDR3 gives the full variable domain: DTGVSQNPRHKITKRGQNVTFRCDPISEHNRLYWYRQTLGQGPEFLTYFQNEAQLEKSRLLSDRFSAERPKGSFSTLEIQRTEQGDSAMYLCASSLPAGGTDTQYFGPGTRLTVL.

This chain uses TRBV10-3 with TRBJ1-1; D is uncertain. Trimming removed 5 bases at V and 3 bases at J, with 10 bases between. This CDR3 has 13 residues. The germline gives CDR1 ENHRY, CDR2 SYGVKD. Written as DNA, the CDR3 is TGTGCCATCAGTAAAGACGGAGACACTGAAGCTTTCTTT. Protein sequence: CAISKDGDTEAFF.

The chain couples TRBV19 to TRBJ1-3; D possibly corresponds to TRBD1 (5 bases). Between the trimmed V and J ends, which lost 2 bases and 0 bases, there was a span of 14 bases. Germline V gene data show CDR1 as LNHDA and CDR2 as SQIVND (reference sequence). The CDR3 extends over 17 amino acids. CDR3 DNA sequence: TGTGCCAGTAGTATAACCCCAGGGTATGGCTCTGGAAACACCATATATTTT. This sequence encodes CASSITPGYGSGNTIYF. Complete variable domain (other parts from reference TRBV19 and TRBJ1-3): DGGITQSPKYLFRKEGQNVTLSCEQNLNHDAMYWYRQDPGQGLRLIYYSQIVNDFQKGDIAEGYSVSREKKESFPLTVTSAQKNPTAFYLCASSITPGYGSGNTIYFGEGSWLTVV.

The V call is TRBV18, the J call TRBJ2-7; 10 bases align to TRBD2. J lost 4 bases, V lost 3 bases, and 3 bases had no gene match. From germline, CDR1 is KGHSH and CDR2 LQKENI. The CDR3 length is 14 residues. CDR3 residues: CASSPASGRYEQYF. The DNA of the CDR3 is TGTGCCAGCTCACCGGCTAGCGGGAGATACGAGCAGTACTTC.

In its sample, this clone was seen a few times. The CDR3 loop is CASSAYRSGNTIYF. CDR3 coding DNA: TGTGCCAGTAGTGCCTACCGCTCTGGAAACACCATATATTTT. V gene TRBV19 combines with J gene TRBJ1-3; no clear D. Between the trimmed V and J ends, which lost 5 bases and 0 bases, there was a span of 8 bases. The CDR3 covers 14 residues. Looked up from germline, CDR1 is LNHDA and CDR2 is SQIVND (reference sequence).

The CDR3 reads CASSTDRSNQPQHF. The CDR3 nucleotides are TGTGCCAGCAGCACGGACAGGAGCAATCAGCCCCAGCATTTT. The chain links TRBV7-9 to TRBJ1-5; 7 positions match TRBD1. Germline V gene lookup returns CDR1 SEHNR and CDR2 FQNEAQ (reference sequence). V gave up 5 bases and J gave up 1 base; unmatched junction bases: 2. CDR3 size: 14 residues.

This clone showed up just a few times. V and J are TRBV6-6 and TRBJ1-2; D not resolved. Trimming cost V 4 bases and J 5 bases, with 11 bases left between them. The germline gives CDR1 MNHNY, CDR2 SVGAGI (reference sequence). This CDR3 spans 13 amino acids. CDR3 DNA sequence: TGTGCCAGCAGTTCCAGCGCACCGTATGGCTACACCTTC. Amino acids: CASSSSAPYGYTF.

The chain recombines TRBV19 with TRBJ1-1; D possibly corresponds to TRBD1 (5 bases). CDR1 and CDR2 (germline): LNHDA, SQIVND (reference sequence). V lost 8 bases and J lost 1, with 17 bases in between. This CDR3 region has 15 residues. The CDR3 DNA sequence: TGTGCCAGTTGGGACTTTAGGGGAACGAACACTGAAGCTTTCTTT. It encodes CASWDFRGTNTEAFF.

The chain combines TRBV7-9 with TRBJ2-5; 7 bases fit TRBD2. In germline, CDR1 is SEHNR, CDR2 FQNEAQ (reference sequence). With V trimmed by 5 bases and J by 9 bases, 18 bases remained unmatched. The CDR3 totals 16 residues. CDR3 sequence: CASSIHLGSSRGAQYF. CDR3 in DNA: TGTGCCAGCAGCATTCACCTCGGTAGCTCCCGGGGGGCCCAGTACTTC.

This chain links TRBV2 with TRBJ2-1, with a tentative D call TRBD2 (6 bases). V gave up 5 bases and J gave up 10 bases, with 21 bases separating them. The CDR3 has 15 residues. Germline-derived CDR1 and CDR2 are SNHLY and FYNNEI. The chain's CDR3 is CASSPLETSLWEQFF. The CDR3 bases are TGTGCCAGCAGTCCCCTTGAGACTAGTCTATGGGAGCAGTTCTTC. Using reference TRBV2 and TRBJ2-1 for the parts outside the CDR3, the full variable domain is EPEVTQTPSHQVTQMGQEVILRCVPISNHLYFYWYRQILGQKVEFLVSFYNNEISEKSEIFDDQFSVERPDGSNFTLKIRSTKLEDSAMYFCASSPLETSLWEQFFGPGTRLTVL.

The V call is TRBV19, the J call TRBJ1-2; D possibly corresponds to TRBD1 (5 bases). Germline lookup yields CDR1 LNHDA and CDR2 SQIVND (reference sequence). The ends were cut back, 1 base at V and 0 bases at J, with 9 bases in the middle. The CDR3 spans 15 residues. The CDR3 is CASSIGQQANYGYTF. CDR3 coding DNA: TGTGCCAGTAGTATAGGACAGCAAGCTAACTATGGCTACACCTTC.

This rearrangement joins TRBV18 to TRBJ1-1, with D perhaps matching TRBD1 (5 bases). Germline V gene sequence: CDR1 KGHSH, CDR2 LQKENI. The germline V and J ends were trimmed by 2 bases and 0 bases, with 13 bases remaining between them. This CDR3 comprises 16 residues. Written as DNA, the CDR3 is TGTGCCAGCTCACCATCGGATCCGACAGTGAACACTGAAGCTTTCTTT. Its protein product is CASSPSDPTVNTEAFF.

The gene calls are TRBV2 and TRBJ1-1; a weak D match, TRBD1 (5 bases). V dropped 4 bases and J dropped 4 bases, with 16 bases sitting between them. The germline gives CDR1 SNHLY, CDR2 FYNNEI. CDR3 length equals 15 residues. CDR3 amino acids: CASSGNRRPGTEAFF. In nucleotides, the CDR3 is TGTGCCAGCAGTGGCAACAGGCGACCCGGCACTGAAGCTTTCTTT.

The chain has TRBV10-3 and TRBJ1-2; a possible D gene is TRBD1 (6 bases). The ends were cut back, 6 bases at V and 3 bases at J, with 17 bases in the middle. Germline V gives CDR1 ENHRY, CDR2 SYGVKD. The length of the CDR3 is 15 residues. CDR3 in DNA: TGTGCCATCAGAAGGACAGACCGGGGATACTATGGCTACACCTTC. Translated: CAIRRTDRGYYGYTF.

V gene TRBV5-3 combines with J gene TRBJ1-2, with D perhaps matching TRBD1 (5 bases). TRBV5-3 is an open reading frame, and its role is uncertain. CDR3 length: 14 amino acids. V gave up 1 base and J gave up 4 bases, with 11 bases separating them. CDR3 protein: CARSLNGGVYGYTF. The CDR3 nucleotides are TGTGCCAGAAGCTTGAACGGGGGAGTCTATGGCTACACCTTC.

Here the CDR3 reads CASSPSFVKSGVQPQHF. The DNA for the CDR3 is TGTGCCAGCTCACCGTCTTTTGTAAAGTCCGGGGTTCAGCCCCAGCATTTT. The chain carries TRBV18 and TRBJ1-5, with no clear D. Trimming cost V 3 bases and J 6 bases, with 21 bases left between them. This CDR3 contains 17 residues. Germline V gene sequence: CDR1 KGHSH, CDR2 LQKENI.

The CDR3 DNA follows: TGTGCCAGCAGCCTTGGACAGAGAACTAGCACAGATACGCAGTATTTT. It specifies CASSLGQRTSTDTQYF. The chain combines TRBV5-8 with TRBJ2-3; D perhaps matches TRBD1 (6 bases). CDR1 and CDR2 from the germline V gene are SGHTS and YDEGEE. The CDR3 consists of 16 residues. V was clipped by 4 bases and J by 0 bases, with 15 bases between them.